The clone carrying this TCR beta chain appeared once. Its cognate antigen is unknown. Between the trimmed V and J ends, which lost 2 bases and 0 bases, there was a span of 8 bases. CDR1 is GTSNPN, CDR2 SVGIG, per germline (reference sequence). The CDR3 is 13 residues long. These data come from a study of cytomegalovirus exposure and HLA in healthy donors. Whole-study findings and limits: The records held CMV serostatus as the only immune exposure information. The later analysis indicated that the majority of CMV-associated TCR beta chains appeared HLA-restricted. An observed cluster of highly shared sequence variants was recorded as a likely sequencing artifact. A later analysis showed TCR association rates differing by HLA locus, peaking at DRB1 and lowest at HLA-C.

This PCR relied on a set of 60 Vbeta primers and 13 Jbeta primers. TCRdb keeps only in-frame clones here, not all; method: immunoSEQ multiplex PCR. This sample has about 140,000 clones, with about 80% found just once. The TCR was taken from a male donor in good health and CMV-seropositive. The sample was PBMCs. The chain combines TRBV30 with TRBJ2-7; tentatively, D is TRBD1 (5 bases). CDR3 DNA sequence: TGTGCCTGGAGTACAGGTAACTCCTACGAGCAGTACTTC. Residues: CAWSTGNSYEQYF.